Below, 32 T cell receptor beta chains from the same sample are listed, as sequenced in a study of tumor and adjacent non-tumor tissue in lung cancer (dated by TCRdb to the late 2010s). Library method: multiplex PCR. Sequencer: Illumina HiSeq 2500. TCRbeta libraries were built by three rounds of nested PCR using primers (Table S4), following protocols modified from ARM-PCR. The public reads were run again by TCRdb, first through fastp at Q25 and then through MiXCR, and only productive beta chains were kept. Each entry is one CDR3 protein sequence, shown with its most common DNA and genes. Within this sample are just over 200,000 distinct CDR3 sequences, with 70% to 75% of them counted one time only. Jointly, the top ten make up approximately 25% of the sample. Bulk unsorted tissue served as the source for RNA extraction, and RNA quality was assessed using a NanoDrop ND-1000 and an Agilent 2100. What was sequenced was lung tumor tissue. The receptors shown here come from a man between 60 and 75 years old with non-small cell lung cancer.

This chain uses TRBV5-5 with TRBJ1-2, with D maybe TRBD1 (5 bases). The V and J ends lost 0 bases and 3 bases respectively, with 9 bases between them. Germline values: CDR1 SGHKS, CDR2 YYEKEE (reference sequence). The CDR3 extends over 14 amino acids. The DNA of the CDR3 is TGTGCCAGCAGCTTGGGACAGAGGGACTATGGCTACACCTTC. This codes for CASSLGQRDYGYTF.

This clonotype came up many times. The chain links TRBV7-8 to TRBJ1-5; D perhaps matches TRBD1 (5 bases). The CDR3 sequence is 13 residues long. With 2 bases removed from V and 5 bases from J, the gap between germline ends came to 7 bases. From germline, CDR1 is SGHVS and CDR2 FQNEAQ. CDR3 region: CASSLQGDQPQHF. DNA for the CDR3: TGTGCCAGCAGCTTACAGGGAGATCAGCCCCAGCATTTT.

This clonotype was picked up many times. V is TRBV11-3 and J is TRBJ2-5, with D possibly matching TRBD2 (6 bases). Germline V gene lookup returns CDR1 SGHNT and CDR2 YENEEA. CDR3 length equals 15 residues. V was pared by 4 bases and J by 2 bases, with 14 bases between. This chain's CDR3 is CASSSGAGKQETQYF. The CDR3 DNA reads TGTGCCAGCAGCTCCGGTGCGGGGAAACAAGAGACCCAGTACTTC.

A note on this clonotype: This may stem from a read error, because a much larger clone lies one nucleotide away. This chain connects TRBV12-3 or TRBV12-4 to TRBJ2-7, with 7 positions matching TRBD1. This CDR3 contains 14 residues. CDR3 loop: CTSRGSAGGYEQYF. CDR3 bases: TGTACCAGCAGGGGGTCGGCAGGGGGCTACGAGCAGTACTTC.

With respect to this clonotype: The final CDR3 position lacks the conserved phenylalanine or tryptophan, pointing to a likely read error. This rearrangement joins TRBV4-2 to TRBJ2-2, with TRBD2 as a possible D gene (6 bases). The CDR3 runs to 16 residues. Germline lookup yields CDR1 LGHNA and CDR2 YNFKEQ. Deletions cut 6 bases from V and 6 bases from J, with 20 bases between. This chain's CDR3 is CASSPGLVAQAGELFS. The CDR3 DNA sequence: TGTGCCAGCAGTCCGGGACTCGTTGCTCAGGCCGGGGAGCTGTTTTCT.

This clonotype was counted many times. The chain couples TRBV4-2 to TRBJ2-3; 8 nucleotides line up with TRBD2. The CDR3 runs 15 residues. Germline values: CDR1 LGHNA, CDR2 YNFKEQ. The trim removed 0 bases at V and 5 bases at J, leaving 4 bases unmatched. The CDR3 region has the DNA TGTGCCAGCAGCCAAGAGCGGGGGGTTTTAGATACGCAGTATTTT. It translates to CASSQERGVLDTQYF.

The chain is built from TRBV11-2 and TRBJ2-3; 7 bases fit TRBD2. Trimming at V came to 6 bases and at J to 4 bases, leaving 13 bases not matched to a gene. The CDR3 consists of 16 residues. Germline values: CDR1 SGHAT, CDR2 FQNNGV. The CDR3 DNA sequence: TGTGCCAGCAGGGGAGGGGCGGGGCTCAGGTCAGATACGCAGTATTTT. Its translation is CASRGGAGLRSDTQYF. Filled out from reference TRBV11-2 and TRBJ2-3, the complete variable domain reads EAGVAQSPRYKIIEKRQSVAFWCNPISGHATLYWYQQILGQGPKLLIQFQNNGVVDDSQLPKDRFSAERLKGVDSTLKIQPAKLEDSAVYLCASRGGAGLRSDTQYFGPGTRLTVL.

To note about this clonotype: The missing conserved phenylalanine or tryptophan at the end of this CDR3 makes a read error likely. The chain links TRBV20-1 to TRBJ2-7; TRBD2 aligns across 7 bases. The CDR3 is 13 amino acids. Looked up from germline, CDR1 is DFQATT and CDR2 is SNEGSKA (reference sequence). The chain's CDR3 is CSAFVGGTYVQYL. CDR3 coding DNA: TGCAGTGCCTTCGTCGGGGGGACCTACGTGCAGTACTTA.

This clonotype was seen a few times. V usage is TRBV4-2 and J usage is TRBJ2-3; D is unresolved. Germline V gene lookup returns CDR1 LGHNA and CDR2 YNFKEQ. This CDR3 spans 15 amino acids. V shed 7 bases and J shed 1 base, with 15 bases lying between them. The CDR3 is CASNSDTWGTDTQYF. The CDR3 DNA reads TGTGCCAGCAACTCAGACACCTGGGGCACAGATACGCAGTATTTT.

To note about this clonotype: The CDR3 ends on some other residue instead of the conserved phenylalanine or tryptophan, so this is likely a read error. In DNA form, the CDR3 reads TGCAGTACAACAGGGTTCGATGAGCAGTTCTTA. Amino acids: CSTTGFDEQFL. The chain is built from TRBV20-1 and TRBJ2-1; tentatively, D is TRBD1 (6 bases). Trimming stripped 8 bases from V and 8 bases from J, with 13 bases between. Germline-derived CDR1 and CDR2 are DFQATT and SNEGSKA (reference sequence). The CDR3 runs 11 residues.

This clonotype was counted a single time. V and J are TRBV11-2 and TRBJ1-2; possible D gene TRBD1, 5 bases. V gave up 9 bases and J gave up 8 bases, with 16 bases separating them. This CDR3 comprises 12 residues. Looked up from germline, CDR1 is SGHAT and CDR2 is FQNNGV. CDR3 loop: CASSLRVDGYTF. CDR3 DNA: TGTGCCAGTAGCCTCAGGGTGGACGGCTACACCTTC.

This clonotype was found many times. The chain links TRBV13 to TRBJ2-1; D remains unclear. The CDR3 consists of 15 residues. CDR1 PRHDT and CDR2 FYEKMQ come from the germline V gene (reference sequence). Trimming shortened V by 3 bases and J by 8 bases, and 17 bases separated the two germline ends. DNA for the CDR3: TGTGCCAGCAGCTTCGGCCTCCGAGTTAATGATGAGCAGTTCTTC. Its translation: CASSFGLRVNDEQFF.

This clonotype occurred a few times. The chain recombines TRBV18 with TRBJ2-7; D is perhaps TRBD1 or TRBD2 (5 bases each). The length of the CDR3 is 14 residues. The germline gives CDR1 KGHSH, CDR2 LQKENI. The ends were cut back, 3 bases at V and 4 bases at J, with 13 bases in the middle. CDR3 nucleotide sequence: TGTGCCAGCTCACCCCTTGAGTGGGGGTACGAGCAGTACTTC. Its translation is CASSPLEWGYEQYF.

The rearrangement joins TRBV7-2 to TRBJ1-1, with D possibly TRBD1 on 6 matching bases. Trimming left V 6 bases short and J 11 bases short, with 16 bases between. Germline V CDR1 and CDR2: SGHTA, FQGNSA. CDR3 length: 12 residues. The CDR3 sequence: CASRQGSAGAFF. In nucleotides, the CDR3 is TGTGCCAGCAGGCAGGGGTCCGCTGGGGCTTTCTTT.

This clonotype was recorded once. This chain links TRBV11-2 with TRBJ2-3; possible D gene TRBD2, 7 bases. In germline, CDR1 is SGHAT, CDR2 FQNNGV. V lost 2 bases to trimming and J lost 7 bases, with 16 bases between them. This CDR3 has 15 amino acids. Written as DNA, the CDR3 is TGTGCCAGCAGCTTATTCGGGGGGCTGACAAATACGCAGTATTTT. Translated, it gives CASSLFGGLTNTQYF.

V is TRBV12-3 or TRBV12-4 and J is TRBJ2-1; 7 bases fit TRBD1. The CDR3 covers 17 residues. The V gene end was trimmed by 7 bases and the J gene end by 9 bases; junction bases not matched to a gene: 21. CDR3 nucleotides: TGTGCCAGCAATTCCCTCCTTGGACAGGATCAGGGCATTGAGCAGTTCTTC. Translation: CASNSLLGQDQGIEQFF.

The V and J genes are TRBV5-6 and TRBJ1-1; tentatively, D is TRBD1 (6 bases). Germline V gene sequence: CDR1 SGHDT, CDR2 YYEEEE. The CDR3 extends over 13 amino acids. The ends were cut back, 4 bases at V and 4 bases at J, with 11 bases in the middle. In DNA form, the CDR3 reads TGTGCCAGCAGCATAATACAGGGCACTGAAGCTTTCTTT. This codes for CASSIIQGTEAFF.

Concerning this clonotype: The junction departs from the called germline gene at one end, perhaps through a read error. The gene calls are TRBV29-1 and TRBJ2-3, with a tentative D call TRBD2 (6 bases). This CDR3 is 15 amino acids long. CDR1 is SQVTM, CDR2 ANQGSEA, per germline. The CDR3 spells CNTRGGLTSIDTQYF. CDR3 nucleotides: TGCAACACCCGAGGAGGGCTTACTAGCATAGATACGCAGTATTTT.

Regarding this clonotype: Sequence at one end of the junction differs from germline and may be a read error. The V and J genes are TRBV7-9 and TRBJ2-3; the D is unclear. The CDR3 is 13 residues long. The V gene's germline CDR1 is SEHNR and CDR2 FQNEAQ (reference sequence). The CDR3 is CASSFMNTETQYF. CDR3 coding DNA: TGTGCCAGCAGCTTCATGAACACAGAAACGCAGTATTTT. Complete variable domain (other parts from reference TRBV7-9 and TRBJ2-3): DTGVSQNPRHKITKRGQNVTFRCDPISEHNRLYWYRQTLGQGPEFLTYFQNEAQLEKSRLLSDRFSAERPKGSFSTLEIQRTEQGDSAMYLCASSFMNTETQYFGPGTRLTVL.

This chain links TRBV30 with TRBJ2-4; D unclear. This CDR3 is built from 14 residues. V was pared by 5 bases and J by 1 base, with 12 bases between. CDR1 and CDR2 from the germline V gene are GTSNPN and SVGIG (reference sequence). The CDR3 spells CAWGKVGAKNIQYF. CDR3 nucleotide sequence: TGTGCCTGGGGGAAAGTGGGGGCCAAAAACATTCAGTACTTC.

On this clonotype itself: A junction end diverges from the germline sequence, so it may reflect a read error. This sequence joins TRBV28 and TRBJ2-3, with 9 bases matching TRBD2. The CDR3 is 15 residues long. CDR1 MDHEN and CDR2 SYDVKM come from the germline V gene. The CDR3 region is CASSLRGGGTYTQYF. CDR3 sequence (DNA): TGTGCCAGCAGTTTACGCGGGGGGGGCACATATACGCAGTATTTT.

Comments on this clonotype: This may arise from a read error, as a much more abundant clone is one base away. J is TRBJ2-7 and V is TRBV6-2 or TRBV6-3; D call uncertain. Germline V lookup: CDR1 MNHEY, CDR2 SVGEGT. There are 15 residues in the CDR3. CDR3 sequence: CASGYTGAHSYEQYF. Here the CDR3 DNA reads TGTGCCAGCGGTTACACTGGAGCCCACTCCTACGAGCAGTACTTC.

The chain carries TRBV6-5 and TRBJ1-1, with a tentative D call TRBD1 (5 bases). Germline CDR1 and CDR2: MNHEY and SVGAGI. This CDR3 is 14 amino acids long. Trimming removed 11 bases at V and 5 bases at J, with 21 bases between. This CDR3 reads CAGGYRQGKTEAFF. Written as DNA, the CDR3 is TGTGCCGGCGGTTACCGGCAGGGAAAAACTGAAGCTTTCTTT.

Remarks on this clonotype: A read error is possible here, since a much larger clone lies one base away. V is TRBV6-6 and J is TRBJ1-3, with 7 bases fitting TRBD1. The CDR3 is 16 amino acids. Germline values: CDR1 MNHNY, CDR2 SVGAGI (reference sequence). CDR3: CASSYSGTASGSTIYF. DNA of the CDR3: TGTGCCAGCAGTTACTCCGGGACAGCCTCTGGAAGCACCATATATTTT.

In DNA, the CDR3 is TGTGCCAGTAACCCGGCCTCGGGTCCTGGAAACACCATATATTTT. Amino acid sequence: CASNPASGPGNTIYF. The chain joins TRBV11-2 to TRBJ1-3, with D hard to call. Germline V gene lookup returns CDR1 SGHAT and CDR2 FQNNGV. This CDR3 contains 15 residues. The V gene lost 9 bases and the J gene lost 2 bases, with 17 bases spanning the gap.

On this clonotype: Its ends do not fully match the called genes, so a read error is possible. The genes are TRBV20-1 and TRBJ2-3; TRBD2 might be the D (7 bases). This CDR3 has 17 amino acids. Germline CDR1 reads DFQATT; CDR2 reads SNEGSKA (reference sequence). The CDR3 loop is CSDPTAGAMHRTDMQYF. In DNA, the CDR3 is TGCAGTGATCCCACGGCGGGGGCCATGCACCGCACAGATATGCAGTATTTT.

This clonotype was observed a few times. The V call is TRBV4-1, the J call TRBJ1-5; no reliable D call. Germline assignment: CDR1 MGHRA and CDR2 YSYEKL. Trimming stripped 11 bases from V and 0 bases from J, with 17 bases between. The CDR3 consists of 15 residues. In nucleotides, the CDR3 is TGCGCCTGCTCCTCTCGGGATTATAGCAATCAGCCCCAGCATTTT. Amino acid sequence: CACSSRDYSNQPQHF.

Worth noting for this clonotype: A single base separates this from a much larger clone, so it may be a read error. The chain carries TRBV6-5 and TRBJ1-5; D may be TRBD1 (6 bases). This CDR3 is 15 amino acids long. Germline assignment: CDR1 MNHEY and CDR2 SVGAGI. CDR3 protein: CDSSLRGIGNQPQHF. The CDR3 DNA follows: TGTGACAGCAGTCTGAGGGGGATCGGCAATCAGCCCCAGCATTTT.

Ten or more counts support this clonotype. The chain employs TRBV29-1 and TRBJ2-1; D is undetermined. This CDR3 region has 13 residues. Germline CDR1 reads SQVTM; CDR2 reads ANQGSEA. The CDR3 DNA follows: TGCAGTGTACCTTCTTTAGGATACAATGAGCAGTTCTTC. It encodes CSVPSLGYNEQFF.

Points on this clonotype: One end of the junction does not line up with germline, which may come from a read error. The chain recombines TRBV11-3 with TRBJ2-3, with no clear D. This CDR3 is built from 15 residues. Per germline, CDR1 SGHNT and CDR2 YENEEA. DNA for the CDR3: TGTGCCAGCAGCTTAGATCCCTGGGTCACAGATACACAGTTTTTT. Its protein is CASSLDPWVTDTQFF. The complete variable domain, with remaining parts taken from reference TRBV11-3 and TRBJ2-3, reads EAGVVQSPRYKIIEKKQPVAFWCNPISGHNTLYWYLQNLGQGPELLIRYENEEAVDDSQLPKDRFSAERLKGVDSTLKIQPAELGDSAVYLCASSLDPWVTDTQFFGPGTRLTVL.

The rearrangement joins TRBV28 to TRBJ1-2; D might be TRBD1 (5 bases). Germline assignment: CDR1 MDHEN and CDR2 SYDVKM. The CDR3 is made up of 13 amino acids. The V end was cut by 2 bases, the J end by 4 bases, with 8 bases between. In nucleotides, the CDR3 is TGTGCCAGCAGTTTAGGACATGGCTATGGCTACACCTTC. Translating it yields CASSLGHGYGYTF.

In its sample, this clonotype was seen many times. DNA of the CDR3: TGTGCCAGCAGTCCCCAAGCGGGAGGGCAAGAGACCCAGTACTTC. Amino acids: CASSPQAGGQETQYF. The chain uses TRBV11-3 and TRBJ2-5; 10 bases agree with TRBD2. With V trimmed by 6 bases and J by 2 bases, 6 bases remained unmatched. The CDR3 runs to 15 residues. CDR1 is SGHNT and CDR2 is YENEEA in the germline V gene.